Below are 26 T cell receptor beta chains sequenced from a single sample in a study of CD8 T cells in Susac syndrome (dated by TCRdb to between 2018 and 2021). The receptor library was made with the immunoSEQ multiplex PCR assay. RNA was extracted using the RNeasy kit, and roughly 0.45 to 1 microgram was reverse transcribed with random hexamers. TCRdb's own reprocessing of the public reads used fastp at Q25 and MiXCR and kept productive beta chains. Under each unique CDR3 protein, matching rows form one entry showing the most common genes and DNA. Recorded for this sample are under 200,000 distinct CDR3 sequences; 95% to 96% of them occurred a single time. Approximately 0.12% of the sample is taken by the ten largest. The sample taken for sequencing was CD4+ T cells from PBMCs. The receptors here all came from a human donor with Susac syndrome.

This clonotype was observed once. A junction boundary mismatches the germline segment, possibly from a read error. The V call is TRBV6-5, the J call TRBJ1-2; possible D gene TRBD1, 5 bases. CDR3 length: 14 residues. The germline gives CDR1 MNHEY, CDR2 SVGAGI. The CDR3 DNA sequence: TGTGCCAGCAGCCTACAACAGGCGAACTACGGCTACACCTTC. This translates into CASSLQQANYGYTF.

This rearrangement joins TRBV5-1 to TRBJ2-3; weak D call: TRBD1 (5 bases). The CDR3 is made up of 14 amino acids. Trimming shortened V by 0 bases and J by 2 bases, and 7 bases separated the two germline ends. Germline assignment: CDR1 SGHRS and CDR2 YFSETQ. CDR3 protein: CASSLEQVTDTQYF. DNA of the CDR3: TGCGCCAGCAGCTTGGAACAGGTCACAGATACGCAGTATTTT.

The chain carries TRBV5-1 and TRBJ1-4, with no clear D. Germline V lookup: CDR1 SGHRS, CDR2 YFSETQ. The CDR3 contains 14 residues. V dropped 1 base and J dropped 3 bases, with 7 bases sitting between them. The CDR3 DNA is TGCGCCAGCAGCTTGACAGCGGCTAATGAAAAACTGTTTTTT. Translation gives CASSLTAANEKLFF.

DNA for the CDR3: TGCAGCGTCCCCGATCGGACACCGGTTGCAAGCTCCTACGAGCAGTACGTC. Its translation is CSVPDRTPVASSYEQYV. The chain employs TRBV29-1 and TRBJ2-7; D might be TRBD1 (5 bases). This CDR3 has 17 residues. From germline, CDR1 is SQVTM and CDR2 ANQGSEA. Trimming removed 6 bases from V and 0 bases from J, with 24 bases in between.

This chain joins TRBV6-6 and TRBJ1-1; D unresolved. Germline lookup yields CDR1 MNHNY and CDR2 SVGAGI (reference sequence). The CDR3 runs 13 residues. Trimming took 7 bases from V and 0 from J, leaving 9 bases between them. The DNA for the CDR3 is TGTGCCAGCACCCTAAACATGAACACTGAAGCTTTCTTT. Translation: CASTLNMNTEAFF.

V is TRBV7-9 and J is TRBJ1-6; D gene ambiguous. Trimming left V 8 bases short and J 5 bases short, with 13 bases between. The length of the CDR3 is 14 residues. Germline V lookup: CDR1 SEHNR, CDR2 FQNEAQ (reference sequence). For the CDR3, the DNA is TGTGCCAGCCGGACGGGGTCCCATAATTCACCCCTCCACTTT. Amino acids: CASRTGSHNSPLHF.

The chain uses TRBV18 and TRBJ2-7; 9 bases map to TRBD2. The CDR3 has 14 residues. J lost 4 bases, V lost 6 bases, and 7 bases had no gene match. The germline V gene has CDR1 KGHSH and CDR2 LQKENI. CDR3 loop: CASSPAGGQYEQYF. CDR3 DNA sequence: TGTGCCAGCTCCCCAGCGGGAGGTCAGTACGAGCAGTACTTC. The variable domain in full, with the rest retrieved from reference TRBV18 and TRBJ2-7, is NAGVMQNPRHLVRRRGQEARLRCSPMKGHSHVYWYRQLPEEGLKFMVYLQKENIIDESGMPKERFSAEFPKEGPSILRIQQVVRGDSAAYFCASSPAGGQYEQYFGPGTRLTVT.

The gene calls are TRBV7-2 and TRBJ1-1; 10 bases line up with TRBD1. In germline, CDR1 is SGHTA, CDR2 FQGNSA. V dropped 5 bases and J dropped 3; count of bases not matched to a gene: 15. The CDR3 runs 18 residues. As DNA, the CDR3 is TGTGCCAGCAGCAAGAGACCTAAATTGGGACAGGGGCACACTGAAGCTTTCTTT. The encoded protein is CASSKRPKLGQGHTEAFF.

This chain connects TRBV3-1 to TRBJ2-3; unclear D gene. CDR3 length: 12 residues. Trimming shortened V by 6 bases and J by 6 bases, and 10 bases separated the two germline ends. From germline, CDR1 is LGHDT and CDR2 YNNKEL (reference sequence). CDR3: CASSTSADTQYF. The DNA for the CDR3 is TGTGCCAGCAGTACGTCTGCGGATACGCAGTATTTT.

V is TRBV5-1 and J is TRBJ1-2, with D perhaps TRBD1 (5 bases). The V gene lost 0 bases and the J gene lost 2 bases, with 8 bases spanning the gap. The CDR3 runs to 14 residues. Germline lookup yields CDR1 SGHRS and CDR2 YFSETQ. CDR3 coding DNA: TGCGCCAGCAGCTTGGACAGGCTCAACTATGGCTACACCTTC. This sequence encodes CASSLDRLNYGYTF.

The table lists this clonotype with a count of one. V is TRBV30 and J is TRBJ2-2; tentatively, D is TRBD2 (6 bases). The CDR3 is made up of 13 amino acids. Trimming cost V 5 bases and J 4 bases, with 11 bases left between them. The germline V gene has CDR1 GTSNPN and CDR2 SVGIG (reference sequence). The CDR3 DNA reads TGTGCCTGGGTGGCGGAGGGCACCGGGGAGCTGTTTTTT. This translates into CAWVAEGTGELFF.

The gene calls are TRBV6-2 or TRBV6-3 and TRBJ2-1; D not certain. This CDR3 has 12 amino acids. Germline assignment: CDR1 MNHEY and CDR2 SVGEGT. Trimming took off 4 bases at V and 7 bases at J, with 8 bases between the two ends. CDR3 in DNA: TGTGCCAGCAGTTCTTACCTAAATGAGCAGTTCTTC. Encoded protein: CASSSYLNEQFF.

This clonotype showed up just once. The CDR3 nucleotides read TGTGCCAGCAGCTCGCGACAGTACACCGGGGAGCTGTTTTTT. Protein product: CASSSRQYTGELFF. The chain uses TRBV9 and TRBJ2-2; D is perhaps TRBD1 (5 bases). Germline lookup yields CDR1 SGDLS and CDR2 YYNGEE. This CDR3 has 14 residues. The V gene lost 4 bases and the J gene lost 3 bases, with 10 bases spanning the gap.

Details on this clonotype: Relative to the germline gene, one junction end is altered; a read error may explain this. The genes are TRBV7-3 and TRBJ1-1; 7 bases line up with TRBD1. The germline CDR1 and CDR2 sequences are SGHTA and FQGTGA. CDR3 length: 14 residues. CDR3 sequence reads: CANSSQGGDTEAFF. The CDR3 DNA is TGTGCCAACAGCTCCCAGGGGGGGGACACTGAAGCTTTCTTT.

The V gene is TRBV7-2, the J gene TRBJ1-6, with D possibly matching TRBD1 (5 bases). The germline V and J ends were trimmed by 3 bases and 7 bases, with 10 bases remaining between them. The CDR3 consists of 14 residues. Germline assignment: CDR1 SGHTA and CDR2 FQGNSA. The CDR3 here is CASSLQGPNSPLHF. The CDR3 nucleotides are TGTGCCAGCAGCTTGCAGGGTCCCAATTCACCCCTCCACTTT.

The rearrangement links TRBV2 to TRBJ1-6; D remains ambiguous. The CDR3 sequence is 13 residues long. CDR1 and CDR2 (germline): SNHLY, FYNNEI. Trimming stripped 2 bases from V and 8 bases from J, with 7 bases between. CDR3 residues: CASSEMADSPLHF. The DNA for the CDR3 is TGTGCCAGCAGTGAAATGGCGGATTCACCCCTCCACTTT. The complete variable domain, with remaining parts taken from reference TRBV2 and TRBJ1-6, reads EPEVTQTPSHQVTQMGQEVILRCVPISNHLYFYWYRQILGQKVEFLVSFYNNEISEKSEIFDDQFSVERPDGSNFTLKIRSTKLEDSAMYFCASSEMADSPLHFGNGTRLTVT.

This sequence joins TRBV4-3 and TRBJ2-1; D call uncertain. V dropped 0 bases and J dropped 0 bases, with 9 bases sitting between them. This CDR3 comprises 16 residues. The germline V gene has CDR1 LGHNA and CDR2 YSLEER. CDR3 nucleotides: TGCGCCAGCAGCCAAGAGAGTGACGGCTCCTACAATGAGCAGTTCTTC. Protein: CASSQESDGSYNEQFF.

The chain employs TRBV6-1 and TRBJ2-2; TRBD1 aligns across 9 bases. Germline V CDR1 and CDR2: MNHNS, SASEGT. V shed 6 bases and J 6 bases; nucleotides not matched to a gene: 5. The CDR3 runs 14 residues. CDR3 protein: CASSAGTGPGELFF. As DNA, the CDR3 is TGTGCCAGCAGCGCCGGGACAGGGCCCGGGGAGCTGTTTTTT.

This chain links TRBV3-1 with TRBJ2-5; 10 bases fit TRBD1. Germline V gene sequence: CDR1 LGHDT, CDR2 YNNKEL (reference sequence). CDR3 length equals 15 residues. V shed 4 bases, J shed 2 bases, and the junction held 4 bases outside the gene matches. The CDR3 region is CASSPGQGGQETQYF. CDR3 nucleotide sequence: TGTGCCAGCAGCCCCGGACAGGGGGGGCAAGAGACCCAGTACTTC.

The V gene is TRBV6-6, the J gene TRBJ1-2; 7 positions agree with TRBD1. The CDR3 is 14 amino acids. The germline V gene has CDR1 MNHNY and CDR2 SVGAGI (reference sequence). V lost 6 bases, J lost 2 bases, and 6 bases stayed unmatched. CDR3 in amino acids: CASSSRDSNYGYTF. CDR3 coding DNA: TGTGCCAGCAGCTCTCGGGACAGCAACTATGGCTACACCTTC.

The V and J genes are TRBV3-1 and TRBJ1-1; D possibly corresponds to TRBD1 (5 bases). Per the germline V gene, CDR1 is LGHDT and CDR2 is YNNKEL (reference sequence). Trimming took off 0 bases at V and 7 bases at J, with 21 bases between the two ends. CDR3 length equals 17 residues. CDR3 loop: CASSQDEGPGPLREAFF. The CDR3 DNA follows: TGTGCCAGCAGCCAAGATGAAGGACCGGGACCACTACGTGAAGCTTTCTTT.

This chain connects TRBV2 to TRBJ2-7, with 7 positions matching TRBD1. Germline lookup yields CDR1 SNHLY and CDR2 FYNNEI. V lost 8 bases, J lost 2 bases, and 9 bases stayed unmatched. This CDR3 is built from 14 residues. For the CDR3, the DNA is TGTGCCAGCCGGGAACAGGGGCCGGCCTACGAGCAGTACTTC. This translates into CASREQGPAYEQYF. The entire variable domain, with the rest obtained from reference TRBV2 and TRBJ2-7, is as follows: EPEVTQTPSHQVTQMGQEVILRCVPISNHLYFYWYRQILGQKVEFLVSFYNNEISEKSEIFDDQFSVERPDGSNFTLKIRSTKLEDSAMYFCASREQGPAYEQYFGPGTRLTVT.

The CDR3 loop reads CASRIGWSVGDEQYF. The CDR3 DNA is TGTGCCAGCAGAATAGGGTGGTCGGTCGGGGACGAGCAGTACTTC. The genes are TRBV11-2 and TRBJ2-7; D possibly corresponds to TRBD2 (5 bases). This CDR3 region has 15 residues. Deletions cut 6 bases from V and 5 bases from J, with 20 bases between. Germline CDR1 reads SGHAT; CDR2 reads FQNNGV.

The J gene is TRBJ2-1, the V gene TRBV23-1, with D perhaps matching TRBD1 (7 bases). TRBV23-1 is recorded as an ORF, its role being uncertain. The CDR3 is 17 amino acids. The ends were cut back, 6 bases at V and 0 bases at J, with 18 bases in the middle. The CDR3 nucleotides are TGCGCCAGCAGCCCAAGGGGGCGGGGCCGCTCCTACAATGAGCAGTTCTTC. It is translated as CASSPRGRGRSYNEQFF.

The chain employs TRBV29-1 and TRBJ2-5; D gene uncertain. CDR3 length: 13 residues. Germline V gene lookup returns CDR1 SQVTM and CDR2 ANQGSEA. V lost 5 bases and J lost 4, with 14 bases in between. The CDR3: CSVSPQPGETQYF. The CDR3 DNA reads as TGCAGCGTTTCGCCCCAACCAGGAGAGACCCAGTACTTC.

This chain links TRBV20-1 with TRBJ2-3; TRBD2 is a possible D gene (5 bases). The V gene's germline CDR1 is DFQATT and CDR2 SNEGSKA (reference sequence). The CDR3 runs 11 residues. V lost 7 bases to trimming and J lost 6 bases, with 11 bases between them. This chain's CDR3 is CSERAGDTQYF. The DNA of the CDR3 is TGCAGTGAGAGGGCAGGCGATACGCAGTATTTT.